This entry is about one T cell receptor beta chain. The sample comes from a study of blood T cell repertoires in COVID-19. Study-level information: COVID-19 samples from acute and convalescent phases originated in the United States, Italy and Spain.

Per the original data handling: The assay estimated nucleated cells by amplifying reference gene primers. Data came from immunoSEQ multiplex PCR; TCRdb stores just in-frame clones and leaves some out. The V and J calls and clone size come from that table; D and trimming were worked out from the DNA. This table has more than 200,000 clones, more than 75% appearing once. V was pared by 6 bases and J by 4 bases, with 12 bases between. The germline gives CDR1 MGHDK, CDR2 SYGVNS. The CDR3 runs to 13 residues. This study enrolled people aged about 18 to 90 from 24 US geographic areas. The receptor was derived from a man aged 25-45 years with acute COVID-19. V gene TRBV25-1 combines with J gene TRBJ1-1; possibly TRBD1 for D (5 bases). The specimen sequenced was PBMCs or T cells enriched from blood (not recorded which). CDR3 loop: CASRAGGPTEAFF. CDR3 DNA: TGTGCCAGCAGGGCCGGGGGTCCCACTGAAGCTTTCTTT.